This T cell receptor (beta chain) is drawn from a study of cytomegalovirus exposure and HLA in healthy donors. Points from the study as a whole: Some 17,000 TCR beta sequences were associated with HLA alleles at 0.05 false discovery rate in a later analysis.

Primers for the PCR totalled 60 Vbeta and 13 Jbeta. Some clones are missing from TCRdb's copy, which holds only in-frame ones; the method was immunoSEQ multiplex PCR. The sample shows 160,000 or so clones, around four fifths of them seen only once. Notes on this clone: Its matching antigen is unknown.

CDR3 length: 17 amino acids. Trimming took 4 bases from V and 2 from J; bases not matched to a gene: 6. Germline CDR1 is MNHEY and CDR2 is SMNVEV (reference sequence). Sequenced: PBMCs. The rearrangement uses TRBV27 and TRBJ2-3; 13 bases are a match to TRBD2. This clonotype originated in a young woman in good health and CMV-seronegative. CDR3 bases: TGTGCCAGCAGTTGGACCGGGACTAGCGGGAACACAGATACGCAGTATTTT. The encoded protein is CASSWTGTSGNTDTQYF.